A selection of T cell receptor beta chains follows, all from one sample in a study of blood T cell repertoires in COVID-19. Only in-frame clones appear in the TCRdb table, and some are missing; sequencing was by immunoSEQ multiplex PCR. The sample lists some 140,000 clones; 79% were seen once. The specimen was peripheral blood. All receptors come from a man aged 60-69 years with acute or convalescent COVID-19. The CDR3 runs from the conserved cysteine through the conserved F or W. Each record gives: CDR3 protein, J gene, V gene.

CDR3 protein: CASSSRRGYGYTF
J gene: TRBJ1-2
V gene: TRBV14

CDR3 protein: CASSWRNTGELFF
J gene: TRBJ2-2
V gene: TRBV5-4

CDR3 protein: CASSLGTGSTTNEKLFF
J gene: TRBJ1-4
V gene: TRBV5-1

CDR3 protein: CASSKGVGDYSYEQYF
J gene: TRBJ2-7
V gene: TRBV21-1

CDR3 protein: CASSLASTGGRPTDTQYF
J gene: TRBJ2-3
V gene: TRBV7-6

CDR3 protein: CASSFRVGAFF
J gene: TRBJ1-1
V gene: TRBV12-3/TRBV12-4

CDR3 protein: CSVAEGTHTEAFF
J gene: TRBJ1-1
V gene: TRBV29-1

CDR3 protein: CASRPGQGNQPQHF
J gene: TRBJ1-5
V gene: TRBV27

CDR3 protein: CASSPGGEGTQYF
J gene: TRBJ2-3
V gene: TRBV18

CDR3 protein: CASSQGGGEETQYF
J gene: TRBJ2-5
V gene: TRBV7-2

CDR3 protein: CASSYSLGYSYEQYF
J gene: TRBJ2-7
V gene: TRBV6-2/TRBV6-3

CDR3 protein: CASSRRTSGRRVGNEQFF
J gene: TRBJ2-1
V gene: TRBV6-6

CDR3 protein: CASSFGQMNTEAFF
J gene: TRBJ1-1
V gene: TRBV5-4

CDR3 protein: CASSLAGGGDPGANVLTF
J gene: TRBJ2-6
V gene: TRBV11-2

CDR3 protein: CASSLEIGRRLAYEQYF
J gene: TRBJ2-7
V gene: TRBV7-2

CDR3 protein: CASSIPSIEAGIASALYNSPLHF
J gene: TRBJ1-6
V gene: TRBV19